These 19 T cell receptor beta chains were sequenced from one sample in a study of PD-L1 blockade in urothelial cancer. Some clones are missing from TCRdb's copy, which holds only in-frame ones; the method was immunoSEQ multiplex PCR. Among more than 45,000 clones listed, 70% to 90% were seen once. As for time point: peripheral blood 6 weeks after treatment start. This material consisted of PBMCs, taken around atezolizumab (anti-PD-L1) treatment. The receptor source for this set is a man between 65 and 80 years old with urothelial cancer.

The genes are TRBV9 and TRBJ1-1, with TRBD1 identical over 7 bases. From germline, CDR1 is SGDLS and CDR2 YYNGEE. Trimming removed 4 bases from V and 3 bases from J; junction bases left unmatched: 9. This CDR3 has 15 amino acids. Written as DNA, the CDR3 is TGTGCCAGCAGCCCACAGGGGTTCGGGGACACTGAAGCTTTCTTT. This gives the protein CASSPQGFGDTEAFF.

This clone showed up just a few times. The chain is built from TRBV7-9 and TRBJ1-1, with TRBD1 matching 7 bases. With V trimmed by 5 bases and J by 1 base, 4 bases remained unmatched. This CDR3 is built from 14 residues. Germline V gives CDR1 SEHNR, CDR2 FQNEAQ (reference sequence). Here the CDR3 DNA reads TGTGCCAGCAGCCTTGGACAGGAGAACACTGAAGCTTTCTTT. This encodes CASSLGQENTEAFF.

The V gene is TRBV19, the J gene TRBJ1-5; D gene unclear. The ends were cut back, 0 bases at V and 11 bases at J, with 11 bases in the middle. Germline values: CDR1 LNHDA, CDR2 SQIVND (reference sequence). The CDR3 extends over 13 amino acids. The CDR3 here is CASSIESRSAQHF. The CDR3 DNA is TGTGCCAGTAGTATAGAGTCAAGATCGGCCCAGCATTTT.

J is TRBJ1-5 and V is TRBV5-6, with D hard to call. CDR3 length: 15 residues. Germline-derived CDR1 and CDR2 are SGHDT and YYEEEE. Trimming removed 2 bases at V and 3 bases at J, with 12 bases between. For the CDR3, the DNA is TGTGCCAGCAGCTTACAGATCACCTCCAATCAGCCCCAGCATTTT. Amino acid sequence: CASSLQITSNQPQHF.

This chain links TRBV27 with TRBJ1-5; 7 nucleotides agree with TRBD1. Losses at the gene ends were 5 bases for V and 0 bases for J; bases not matched to a gene: 13. Germline CDR1 is MNHEY and CDR2 is SMNVEV (reference sequence). This CDR3 contains 18 residues. CDR3 nucleotides: TGTGCCAGCAGTCCCCTGTACACAGGGGAAGTTAGCAATCAGCCCCAGCATTTT. Encoded protein: CASSPLYTGEVSNQPQHF.

The chain uses TRBV5-4 and TRBJ2-7; TRBD2 aligns across 7 bases. Germline loops: CDR1 SGHNT, CDR2 YYREEE (reference sequence). The CDR3 covers 14 residues. After removal of 3 bases from V and 3 bases from J, the junction contained 6 bases not matched to a gene. Written as DNA, the CDR3 is TGTGCCAGCAGCTCCATGGGGGGGAACTACGAGCAGTACTTC. As protein: CASSSMGGNYEQYF.

The chain combines TRBV7-8 with TRBJ2-5; D is ambiguous. V lost 3 bases and J 3 bases, leaving 2 bases between the germline ends. From germline, CDR1 is SGHVS and CDR2 FQNEAQ. The CDR3 spans 11 residues. The CDR3 nucleotides are TGTGCCAGCAGCTTCAAAGAGACCCAGTACTTC. Translated: CASSFKETQYF.

The chain combines TRBV27 with TRBJ1-1; a weak D match, TRBD1 (5 bases). The CDR3 sequence is 18 residues long. Trimming took off 3 bases at V and 1 base at J, with 21 bases between the two ends. Germline V gene lookup returns CDR1 MNHEY and CDR2 SMNVEV (reference sequence). The CDR3 is CASSFVGDPGGPNTEAFF. CDR3 sequence (DNA): TGTGCCAGCAGTTTCGTGGGGGACCCCGGGGGTCCGAACACTGAAGCTTTCTTT.

The chain employs TRBV7-2 and TRBJ2-1; 11 bases fit TRBD2. This CDR3 is built from 21 residues. Germline lookup yields CDR1 SGHTA and CDR2 FQGNSA. The J segment lost 0 bases and the V segment lost 0 bases, leaving 13 bases of the junction unmatched. The CDR3 loop reads CASSLALPIAGGMPSYNEQFF. CDR3 bases: TGTGCCAGCAGCTTAGCGTTACCTATAGCGGGAGGGATGCCCTCCTACAATGAGCAGTTCTTC.

This clone has a single count. The rearrangement joins TRBV10-1 to TRBJ2-7, with TRBD1 as a possible D gene (5 bases). Germline V CDR1 and CDR2: WNHNN, SYGVQD (reference sequence). V lost 2 bases to trimming and J lost 2 bases, with 13 bases between them. There are 15 residues in the CDR3. The CDR3 loop reads CASSEGASKAYEQYF. The CDR3 bases are TGCGCCAGCAGTGAGGGGGCTAGTAAGGCCTACGAGCAGTACTTC.

A few counts support this clone. V and J are TRBV27 and TRBJ1-1, with D tentatively TRBD1 (5 bases). The V end lost 0 bases, the J end lost 1 base, and 15 bases lay between the germline ends. Germline-derived CDR1 and CDR2 are MNHEY and SMNVEV (reference sequence). The length of the CDR3 is 17 residues. The CDR3 spells CASSLSPGMTSNTEAFF. The CDR3 nucleotides read TGTGCCAGCAGTTTATCTCCAGGGATGACCTCGAACACTGAAGCTTTCTTT.

V usage is TRBV19 and J usage is TRBJ2-2; 10 nucleotides match TRBD2. CDR1 is LNHDA and CDR2 is SQIVND in the germline V gene (reference sequence). Trimming took 7 bases from V and 5 from J; bases not matched to a gene: 16. CDR3 length: 18 residues. The CDR3 region has the DNA TGTGCCAGTAACGGCGGACGAAGCGGGAGGGCCCGGACCGGGGAGCTGTTTTTT. Protein product: CASNGGRSGRARTGELFF.

The chain carries TRBV10-2 and TRBJ2-2; 8 nucleotides agree with TRBD1. This CDR3 contains 14 residues. In germline, CDR1 is WSHSY, CDR2 SAAADI. Losses at the gene ends were 6 bases for V and 2 bases for J; bases not matched to a gene: 2. The CDR3 loop reads CASRQGGNTGELFF. As DNA, the CDR3 is TGCGCCAGCAGACAGGGGGGAAACACCGGGGAGCTGTTTTTT.

This clone has only a few counts. The chain joins TRBV29-1 to TRBJ1-1; perhaps TRBD1 as D (5 bases). CDR3 length: 11 residues. V shed 2 bases and J shed 8 bases, with 9 bases lying between them. Germline-derived CDR1 and CDR2 are SQVTM and ANQGSEA. CDR3 sequence: CSVEINREAFF. The CDR3 bases are TGCAGCGTTGAAATAAACAGGGAAGCTTTCTTT.

The chain is built from TRBV2 and TRBJ2-7, with 9 bases identical to TRBD1. This CDR3 is 16 amino acids long. The ends lost 5 bases at V and 0 bases at J; junction bases unmatched: 8. The germline CDR1 and CDR2 sequences are SNHLY and FYNNEI. The CDR3 DNA is TGTGCCAGCAGTTACGTACAGGGGGCGAGCTCCTACGAGCAGTACTTC. Translated, it gives CASSYVQGASSYEQYF.

In this sample, this clone turned up once. The chain couples TRBV27 to TRBJ2-1; D perhaps matches TRBD1 (6 bases). Germline-derived CDR1 and CDR2 are MNHEY and SMNVEV (reference sequence). V was clipped by 4 bases and J by 3 bases, with 13 bases between them. The CDR3 is 15 residues long. DNA of the CDR3: TGTGCCAGCAGTTCCCCGGGACATCTCTACAATGAGCAGTTCTTC. Translated: CASSSPGHLYNEQFF.

The chain recombines TRBV30 with TRBJ1-1; 8 bases are a match to TRBD1. The CDR3 is made up of 11 amino acids. CDR1 and CDR2 (germline): GTSNPN, SVGIG (reference sequence). V lost 5 bases and J lost 8; bases outside the gene matches: 4. CDR3 amino acids: CAWDRGVEAFF. In DNA, the CDR3 is TGTGCCTGGGACAGGGGCGTAGAAGCTTTCTTT.

The chain has TRBV19 and TRBJ2-1, with D unclear. The CDR3 has 17 amino acids. The V end lost 3 bases, the J end lost 3 bases, and 18 bases lay between the germline ends. Germline lookup yields CDR1 LNHDA and CDR2 SQIVND (reference sequence). CDR3 sequence reads: CASSMRPYDKFYNEQFF. The CDR3 DNA is TGTGCCAGTAGTATGCGTCCTTATGACAAATTCTACAATGAGCAGTTCTTC.

This clone appeared once. The CDR3 loop reads CSVGDRGRNEQYF. CDR3 nucleotide sequence: TGCAGCGTTGGGGACAGGGGGCGCAACGAGCAGTACTTC. The chain couples TRBV29-1 to TRBJ2-7; 12 bases are shared with TRBD1. Germline CDR1 reads SQVTM; CDR2 reads ANQGSEA. The CDR3 is 13 amino acids. After removal of 4 bases from V and 5 bases from J, the junction contained 3 bases not matched to a gene.